The 23 T cell receptor beta chains below come from one sample, sequenced in a study of Ad26.COV2.S vaccination and SARS-CoV-2 variants. The method was immunoSEQ multiplex PCR; TCRdb's version includes in-frame clones alone and lacks a portion of them. The table shows 350,000 to 500,000 clones, with roughly 90% occurring only once. Treatment denoted: roughly 19 received Ad26.COV2.S at low or high dose, single or two shots; several received placebo; per-sample allocation not given. Day 63 after the first vaccine or placebo injection was the time point for sampling. The sequences come from peripheral blood, collected in a trial of Ad26.COV2.S vaccine versus placebo. These TCRs come from a person aged 18-65 years who received the Ad26.COV2.S COVID-19 vaccine or a placebo.

The chain couples TRBV6-6 to TRBJ2-5; 8 bases match TRBD2. The trim removed 0 bases at V and 2 bases at J, leaving 2 bases unmatched. The V gene's germline CDR1 is MNHNY and CDR2 SVGAGI (reference sequence). The CDR3 is 15 amino acids. CDR3 protein: CASSYSRGGQETQYF. The CDR3 coding sequence is TGTGCCAGCAGTTACTCCCGGGGGGGACAAGAGACCCAGTACTTC.

This chain joins TRBV6-2 or TRBV6-3 and TRBJ1-4, with 9 bases matching TRBD1. The CDR3 spans 15 residues. The ends lost 4 bases at V and 6 bases at J; junction bases unmatched: 6. Germline V lookup: CDR1 MNHEY, CDR2 SVGEGT. The CDR3 DNA reads as TGTGCCAGCAGTTTTACAGGGGGCGAGGATGAAAAACTGTTTTTT. Translated: CASSFTGGEDEKLFF.

The rearrangement uses TRBV11-2 and TRBJ1-1, with TRBD1 matching over 8 bases. The CDR3 is 16 amino acids. With 1 base clipped from V and 4 bases from J, the junction kept 8 bases outside the gene matches. Germline V gene sequence: CDR1 SGHAT, CDR2 FQNNGV. The CDR3 here is CASSLGPGGVGTEAFF. CDR3 nucleotide sequence: TGTGCCAGCAGCTTAGGACCAGGGGGCGTGGGCACTGAAGCTTTCTTT.

This rearrangement joins TRBV7-8 to TRBJ2-4; D may be TRBD2 (6 bases). Trimming pared 5 bases from V and 4 bases from J, leaving 18 bases between. This CDR3 has 16 amino acids. Germline V gives CDR1 SGHVS, CDR2 FQNEAQ. CDR3 in amino acids: CASSPFPWGVKNIQYF. The CDR3 coding sequence is TGTGCCAGCAGCCCCTTCCCCTGGGGGGTTAAAAACATTCAGTACTTC.

This clone was seen a single time. V gene TRBV29-1 combines with J gene TRBJ1-2; D is possibly TRBD1 (6 bases). Germline-derived CDR1 and CDR2 are SQVTM and ANQGSEA. Deletions cut 7 bases from V and 8 bases from J, with 17 bases between. CDR3 size: 12 residues. CDR3 coding DNA: TGCAGCGCGGGGAGGCCGGGGGCCGGCTACACCTTC. The encoded protein is CSAGRPGAGYTF.

This clone showed up just a few times. V gene TRBV7-8 combines with J gene TRBJ1-6; TRBD1 matches 10 bases. V shed 5 bases and J 5 bases; nucleotides not matched to a gene: 6. The CDR3 sequence is 16 residues long. Germline CDR1 SGHVS, CDR2 FQNEAQ. CDR3: CASSRTGTGDNSPLHF. CDR3 sequence (DNA): TGTGCCAGCAGCAGAACCGGGACAGGGGATAATTCACCCCTCCACTTT.

The chain combines TRBV13 with TRBJ2-5; tentatively, D is TRBD1 or TRBD2 (5 bases each). This CDR3 has 16 residues. Deletions cut 5 bases from V and 2 bases from J, with 18 bases between. Germline V gives CDR1 PRHDT, CDR2 FYEKMQ (reference sequence). The CDR3 spells CASSPREPPDQETQYF. CDR3 nucleotide sequence: TGTGCCAGCAGCCCCAGGGAGCCCCCCGATCAAGAGACCCAGTACTTC.

The gene calls are TRBV5-5 and TRBJ1-4, with D uncertain. This CDR3 is built from 15 residues. Germline V gene data show CDR1 as SGHKS and CDR2 as YYEKEE (reference sequence). V was clipped by 4 bases and J by 0 bases, with 10 bases between them. The CDR3 loop reads CASSVPTSTNEKLFF. The CDR3 DNA sequence: TGTGCCAGCAGCGTCCCGACATCAACTAATGAAAAACTGTTTTTT.

The gene calls are TRBV6-5 and TRBJ1-5; TRBD1 is a possible D gene (5 bases). This CDR3 region has 13 residues. Germline V gives CDR1 MNHEY, CDR2 SVGAGI. With 7 bases removed from V and 6 bases from J, the gap between germline ends came to 13 bases. Here the CDR3 reads CASKDRDRQPQHF. Written as DNA, the CDR3 is TGTGCCAGCAAGGACCGGGACCGTCAGCCCCAGCATTTT.

The chain recombines TRBV27 with TRBJ1-3, with 7 bases identical to TRBD1. The germline V gene has CDR1 MNHEY and CDR2 SMNVEV (reference sequence). V lost 3 bases to trimming and J lost 0 bases; unmatched junction nucleotides: 11. This CDR3 is 18 amino acids long. The CDR3 sequence: CASSFRDSEFRSGNTIYF. The CDR3 DNA reads as TGTGCCAGCAGTTTCCGGGACAGCGAGTTTCGCTCTGGAAACACCATATATTTT.

The rearrangement links TRBV5-1 to TRBJ2-5; 7 positions match TRBD1. V was clipped by 0 bases and J by 3 bases; unmatched bases: 2. Germline CDR1 is SGHRS and CDR2 is YFSETQ. CDR3 length: 14 amino acids. CDR3 nucleotides: TGCGCCAGCAGCTTGGTTCAGGGGGAAGAGACCCAGTACTTC. Its translation is CASSLVQGEETQYF.

The chain uses TRBV19 and TRBJ1-1, with 7 bases fitting TRBD1. Germline V gene sequence: CDR1 LNHDA, CDR2 SQIVND (reference sequence). The CDR3 has 14 amino acids. With 6 bases clipped from V and 1 base from J, the junction kept 5 bases outside the gene matches. The CDR3 region has the DNA TGTGCCAGTAGCTGGACAGGTACGAACACTGAAGCTTTCTTT. Its translation is CASSWTGTNTEAFF.

The V gene is TRBV7-9, the J gene TRBJ1-2; possibly TRBD1 for D (6 bases). Trimming removed 2 bases at V and 7 bases at J, with 17 bases between. This CDR3 has 15 residues. Per the germline V gene, CDR1 is SEHNR and CDR2 is FQNEAQ (reference sequence). The CDR3 DNA reads as TGTGCCAGCAGCTTAAGACAGGATGGGGGTGGTGGCTACACCTTC. Amino acids: CASSLRQDGGGGYTF.

The J gene is TRBJ2-7, the V gene TRBV7-9; D unresolved. CDR3 length equals 13 residues. Germline values: CDR1 SEHNR, CDR2 FQNEAQ (reference sequence). Trimming left V 5 bases short and J 6 bases short, with 14 bases between. The CDR3 DNA follows: TGTGCCAGCAGCCCTCCGGGTAGCAGCGAGCAGTACTTC. This gives the protein CASSPPGSSEQYF.

V and J are TRBV14 and TRBJ1-1; D may be TRBD1 (5 bases). CDR1 and CDR2 from the germline V gene are SGHDN and FVKESK. The CDR3 has 15 residues. V lost 4 bases and J 5 bases, leaving 17 bases between the germline ends. CDR3 nucleotides: TGTGCCAGCAGCCCCCACGGGGGGAGGGAAACTGAAGCTTTCTTT. Translated: CASSPHGGRETEAFF.

V gene TRBV10-2 combines with J gene TRBJ1-2; 8 bases map to TRBD1. Germline CDR1 and CDR2: WSHSY and SAAADI. Unmatched junction bases numbered 7, after V lost 0 bases and J lost 7 bases. This CDR3 is built from 15 residues. In DNA form, the CDR3 reads TGCGCCAGCAGTGAGTCCTCGACAGGGGTGGGTGGCTACACCTTC. This gives the protein CASSESSTGVGGYTF.

V and J are TRBV2 and TRBJ1-4; TRBD1 matches at 9 bases. The CDR3 runs 18 residues. V was pared by 0 bases and J by 4 bases, with 9 bases of the junction left unmatched. Germline V CDR1 and CDR2: SNHLY, FYNNEI. The CDR3 here is CASSEAFAGTGINEKLFF. The CDR3 bases are TGTGCCAGCAGTGAAGCGTTTGCCGGGACAGGGATTAATGAAAAACTGTTTTTT.

The chain joins TRBV7-9 to TRBJ2-2; 7 bases agree with TRBD1. Germline assignment: CDR1 SEHNR and CDR2 FQNEAQ (reference sequence). V was pared by 6 bases and J by 6 bases, with 7 bases of the junction left unmatched. The CDR3 is 14 residues long. The CDR3 DNA reads TGTGCCAGCAGTCCGACAGGGTCCCCCGGGGAGCTGTTTTTT. This gives the protein CASSPTGSPGELFF.

This clone was picked up one time. Here the CDR3 reads CASSQVISTGPSGETQYF. In DNA form, the CDR3 reads TGCGCCAGCAGCCAAGTAATATCTACGGGTCCTTCAGGGGAGACCCAGTACTTC. The gene calls are TRBV4-3 and TRBJ2-5, with a possible D match to TRBD1 (5 bases). CDR3 length: 18 residues. Trimming shortened V by 1 base and J by 5 bases, and 23 bases separated the two germline ends. CDR1 and CDR2 from the germline V gene are LGHNA and YSLEER.

The chain carries TRBV14 and TRBJ2-7; 8 nucleotides agree with TRBD1. J lost 8 bases, V lost 2 bases, and 11 bases had no gene match. The CDR3 is 15 residues long. Germline V CDR1 and CDR2: SGHDN, FVKESK. The CDR3 DNA reads as TGTGCCAGCAGCCAACTTGACAGGGGCCTTCTCAAGCAGTACTTC. Encoded protein: CASSQLDRGLLKQYF.

The chain couples TRBV2 to TRBJ1-2, with D uncertain. CDR3 size: 13 residues. V was cut by 1 base and J by 6 bases, with 9 bases left in between. Germline CDR1 is SNHLY and CDR2 is FYNNEI. CDR3 DNA: TGTGCCAGCAGTGAAGGGACCAGCAATGGCTACACCTTC. As protein: CASSEGTSNGYTF.

The chain is built from TRBV19 and TRBJ2-7, with 8 bases identical to TRBD1. This CDR3 has 13 residues. Germline V lookup: CDR1 LNHDA, CDR2 SQIVND (reference sequence). V trimming: 7 bases; J trimming: 1 base; junction bases outside the gene matches: 3. This CDR3 reads CASTRTGSYEQYF. CDR3 nucleotides: TGTGCCAGTACCAGGACAGGGTCCTACGAGCAGTACTTC.

This chain connects TRBV6-5 to TRBJ2-7; TRBD1 might be the D (5 bases). The V end lost 6 bases, the J end lost 6 bases, and 9 bases lay between the germline ends. CDR1 is MNHEY and CDR2 is SVGAGI in the germline V gene. This CDR3 region has 11 residues. CDR3 residues: CASSLGLEQYF. CDR3 in DNA: TGTGCCAGCAGCTTGGGGCTCGAGCAGTACTTC.